This T cell receptor (beta chain) was sequenced during a study of T-cell reconstitution after alpha-beta-depleted transplantation in children (dated by TCRdb to the mid-2010s). Background on the whole study: Using TCR repertoire profiling, the study quantitatively followed how T-cell immune reconstitution unfolded in children after TCRalphabeta/CD19-depleted allogeneic hematopoietic cell transplantation. Beyond this particular receptor, the publication reports: Over subsequent months, a decline in hyperexpanded clone frequencies was noted, and after one year, T-cell counts and TCRbeta diversity were mostly ascribed to newly produced T cells. About two months after transplant, the apparently early recovery of alphabetaT-cell counts reportedly depended on just several hundred clones that had expanded rapidly and came from non-depleted graft cells. In some patients, the high TCRbeta diversity seen at day 60 was put down to recipient T cells and intrathymic progenitors that had survived conditioning.

About this clonotype itself: Its antigen remains undetermined. Per-base qualities were not stored, and no clone one base away is much larger.

Taken with the paper, the label for treatment or condition translates to: allogeneic hematopoietic cell transplantation with graft depleted of TCRalphabeta T cells and CD19 B cells. The children who served as transplant recipients had been given grafts of TCRalphabeta/CD19-depleted allogeneic hematopoietic cells. Library preparation used PCR. This sample was sequenced with an Illumina HiSeq 2500. TCR libraries were prepared with molecular barcoding, using unique molecular identifiers to normalize TCRbeta repertoire quantification. The raw public data were reprocessed by TCRdb itself: fastp quality trimming at Q25, MiXCR clonotype calling, in-frame beta chains only. Rows are unified per CDR3 protein, each entry keeping the most common DNA and genes. A total of about 250,000 distinct CDR3 sequences appear in this sample, 20% to 30% of them only once. The top ten clonotypes cover 4.5% to 5.5% of the sample.

The CDR1 and CDR2 encoded by the germline V gene (reference sequence) are LNHNV and YYDKDF. The junction shows trimming of 5 bases on V and 2 bases on J, plus 16 bases between the germline ends. The CDR3 contains 15 residues, cysteine and phenylalanine counted. Just the 45-base CDR3 DNA is kept, in frame starting at base 1. The chain couples TRBV15 to TRBJ2-7; tentative D gene TRBD1, with 6 bases matching. The sample here was PBMCs, mostly from graft donor cells, taken 360 days after TCRalphabeta/CD19-depleted stem cell transplant. The sequence derives from a female patient under 10 years old who had a stem cell transplant for congenital amegakaryocytic thrombocytopenia, so the T cells may come from the graft donor. The nucleotides read TGTGCCACCAGCCCAACGACAGGTCGCCCCTACGAGCAGTACTTC. It encodes CATSPTTGRPYEQYF. The CDR3 plus the reference TRBV15 and TRBJ2-7 genes for the other parts give the full variable domain: DAMVIQNPRYQVTQFGKPVTLSCSQTLNHNVMYWYQQKSSQAPKLLFHYYDKDFNNEADTPDNFQSRRPNTSFCFLDIRSPGLGDTAMYLCATSPTTGRPYEQYFGPGTRLTVT.